What follows are 9 T cell receptor beta chains derived from one specimen sequenced in a study of cytomegalovirus exposure and HLA in healthy donors (dated by TCRdb to 2016 to 2017). The library relied on the immunoSEQ multiplex PCR assay. The multiplex PCR relied on a mix of 60 forward primers for TCR Vbeta segments and 13 reverse primers for TCR Jbeta segments. Imported from immuneACCESS, the table was reduced by TCRdb to in-frame sequences with V and J called. These copies leave out some clones; in studies compared against another copy, an unresolved V gene accounts for under half, and the cause of the remainder is not known. The record for this sample contains some 110,000 clones. The ten most abundant clones make up 6.8% of the sample. Sequencing used PBMCs. The receptors derive from a man aged 35-49 years in good health and CMV-seropositive.

The chain couples TRBV7-8 to TRBJ1-3, with D possibly TRBD1 on 6 matching bases. Deletions cut 5 bases from V and 3 bases from J, with 14 bases between. The CDR3 has 15 residues. Germline lookup yields CDR1 SGHVS and CDR2 FQNEAQ. DNA of the CDR3: TGTGCCAGCAGCCCACGCACAGGGTTTGGAAACACCATATATTTT. This translates into CASSPRTGFGNTIYF.

V gene TRBV6-5 combines with J gene TRBJ2-7; TRBD2 aligns across 8 bases. CDR1 and CDR2 from the germline V gene are MNHEY and SVGAGI. This CDR3 has 14 amino acids. Trimming took 7 bases from V and 4 from J; bases not matched to a gene: 9. CDR3 protein: CASNRAGASYEQYF. In DNA form, the CDR3 reads TGTGCCAGCAACAGAGCGGGAGCCTCTTACGAGCAGTACTTC.

The genes are TRBV2 and TRBJ2-7, with D possibly matching TRBD1 (6 bases). V lost 8 bases and J lost 3, with 14 bases in between. The CDR3 spans 13 residues. Germline V gives CDR1 SNHLY, CDR2 FYNNEI. CDR3 in amino acids: CASSPDRYYEQYF. CDR3 DNA: TGTGCCAGCTCACCTGACAGGTACTACGAGCAGTACTTC.

V usage is TRBV2 and J usage is TRBJ2-3; possible D gene TRBD1, 5 bases. Per the germline V gene, CDR1 is SNHLY and CDR2 is FYNNEI. Trimming pared 4 bases from V and 2 bases from J, leaving 7 bases between. The CDR3 covers 13 residues. The CDR3 sequence: CASSGQTTDTQYF. CDR3 nucleotides: TGTGCCAGCAGTGGACAGACCACAGATACGCAGTATTTT.

V usage is TRBV7-8 and J usage is TRBJ2-7; 9 bases align to TRBD2. V lost 6 bases, J lost 5 bases, and 14 bases stayed unmatched. CDR3 length equals 16 residues. CDR1 is SGHVS and CDR2 is FQNEAQ in the germline V gene. The CDR3 DNA reads as TGTGCCAGCAGGGTTTGGGTAGCGGGAGCGATCCACGAGCAGTACTTC. It is translated as CASRVWVAGAIHEQYF.

This chain connects TRBV5-1 to TRBJ2-7; D not certain. CDR1 is SGHRS and CDR2 is YFSETQ in the germline V gene. The V end lost 1 base, the J end lost 6 bases, and 20 bases lay between the germline ends. This CDR3 contains 16 residues. This chain's CDR3 is CASSLIISRQPFEQYF. Written as DNA, the CDR3 is TGCGCCAGCAGCTTGATAATATCCAGGCAACCTTTCGAGCAGTACTTC.

The rearrangement links TRBV6-4 to TRBJ2-7, with TRBD1 matching over 10 bases. The CDR3 totals 15 residues. J gave up 3 bases and V 0 bases, and 2 bases lay outside the gene matches. Per the germline V gene, CDR1 is MRHNA and CDR2 is SNTAGT. The DNA for the CDR3 is TGTGCCAGCAGTGACTCGGGACAGGGGCGCTACGAGCAGTACTTC. Translation: CASSDSGQGRYEQYF.

V usage is TRBV27 and J usage is TRBJ2-7; TRBD1 might be the D (6 bases). V gave up 5 bases and J gave up 1 base, with 9 bases separating them. Germline V gene lookup returns CDR1 MNHEY and CDR2 SMNVEV (reference sequence). This CDR3 comprises 13 residues. DNA of the CDR3: TGTGCCAGCAGTGGGACAAAATCCTACGAGCAGTACTTC. Encoded protein: CASSGTKSYEQYF.

This chain links TRBV29-1 with TRBJ2-1; D unclear. The germline gives CDR1 SQVTM, CDR2 ANQGSEA. The CDR3 is made up of 10 amino acids. Trimming shortened V by 4 bases and J by 5 bases, and 3 bases separated the two germline ends. CDR3 sequence: CSVADNEQFF. The CDR3 bases are TGCAGCGTTGCTGACAATGAGCAGTTCTTC.